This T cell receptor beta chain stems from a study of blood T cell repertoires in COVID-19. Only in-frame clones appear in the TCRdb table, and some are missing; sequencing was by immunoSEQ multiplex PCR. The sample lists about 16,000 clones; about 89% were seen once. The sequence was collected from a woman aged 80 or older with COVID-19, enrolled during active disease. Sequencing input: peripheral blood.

The CDR3 DNA is TGCAGTGCTAGTAGCCGCTACAATGAGCAGTTCTTC. Translation: CSASSRYNEQFF. The chain recombines TRBV20-1 with TRBJ2-1; D remains ambiguous. The germline V and J ends were trimmed by 3 bases and 3 bases, with 6 bases remaining between them. The germline V gene encodes CDR1 DFQATT and CDR2 SNEGSKA (reference sequence). This CDR3 has 12 residues.